Listed below are T cell receptor beta chains from one sample, sequenced in a study of spatial heterogeneity in lung cancer. TCRdb used MiXCR to reprocess the 5' RACE reads, holding one entry per CDR3 protein. The repertoire holds 20,000 to 25,000 distinct CDR3 sequences, with less than 20% as singletons. Material: lung tumor tissue, obtained at surgery. Receptors originate from a female donor with early-stage non-small cell lung cancer. Both conserved end residues are trimmed from each CDR3. Fields, in order: CDR3 length, V gene, J gene, CDR3 protein.

CDR3 length: 10; V gene: TRBV3-1; J gene: TRBJ2-3; CDR3 protein: ASSQAADTQY
CDR3 length: 13; V gene: TRBV6-2/TRBV6-3; J gene: TRBJ2-7; CDR3 protein: ASRDRDLVSYEQY
CDR3 length: 14; V gene: TRBV11-2; J gene: TRBJ2-5; CDR3 protein: ASSSGTSRWLGTQY
CDR3 length: 12; V gene: TRBV2; J gene: TRBJ2-2; CDR3 protein: ASRAVSNTGELF
CDR3 length: 19; V gene: TRBV28; J gene: TRBJ2-6; CDR3 protein: ASSLLRLRASPFFGANVLT
CDR3 length: 14; V gene: TRBV28; J gene: TRBJ2-7; CDR3 protein: ASSPLQTGQVDEQY
CDR3 length: 14; V gene: TRBV25-1; J gene: TRBJ2-2; CDR3 protein: ASSDPGTGGPGELF
CDR3 length: 15; V gene: TRBV28; J gene: TRBJ2-3; CDR3 protein: ASSPQAIAGNTDTQY
CDR3 length: 12; V gene: TRBV5-1; J gene: TRBJ2-7; CDR3 protein: ASSEMTGGHEQY
CDR3 length: 11; V gene: TRBV28; J gene: TRBJ2-5; CDR3 protein: ASSWGQVRAQY
CDR3 length: 12; V gene: TRBV10-3; J gene: TRBJ2-7; CDR3 protein: AISEKGVSYEQY
CDR3 length: 10; V gene: TRBV30; J gene: TRBJ2-7; CDR3 protein: AWSISRYEQY
CDR3 length: 13; V gene: TRBV11-2; J gene: TRBJ2-1; CDR3 protein: ASSSVSGSPNEQF
CDR3 length: 13; V gene: TRBV28; J gene: TRBJ2-1; CDR3 protein: ASSSAGPGYNEQF
CDR3 length: 14; V gene: TRBV11-2; J gene: TRBJ2-7; CDR3 protein: ASSRTPPLSSYEQY
CDR3 length: 12; V gene: TRBV28; J gene: TRBJ2-7; CDR3 protein: ASSLKPRGYEQY
CDR3 length: 11; V gene: TRBV15; J gene: TRBJ2-5; CDR3 protein: ATSGHLKETQY
CDR3 length: 13; V gene: TRBV7-9; J gene: TRBJ2-5; CDR3 protein: ASSPTGNKQETQY
CDR3 length: 14; V gene: TRBV12-3/TRBV12-4; J gene: TRBJ2-2; CDR3 protein: ASSRGPGGVAGELF
CDR3 length: 14; V gene: TRBV29-1; J gene: TRBJ2-3; CDR3 protein: SVEEKGRDTTDTQC
CDR3 length: 12; V gene: TRBV20-1; J gene: TRBJ2-3; CDR3 protein: SARRGPRTDTQY
CDR3 length: 12; V gene: TRBV2; J gene: TRBJ2-7; CDR3 protein: ASSGWHRGYEQY
CDR3 length: 13; V gene: TRBV7-3; J gene: TRBJ2-7; CDR3 protein: ASSRESGSQYEQY
CDR3 length: 13; V gene: TRBV6-6; J gene: TRBJ2-1; CDR3 protein: ASSTRDRGYNEQF
CDR3 length: 12; V gene: TRBV20-1; J gene: TRBJ2-3; CDR3 protein: SALDRGDTDTQY
CDR3 length: 12; V gene: TRBV5-1; J gene: TRBJ2-3; CDR3 protein: ASRREGLTDTQY
CDR3 length: 13; V gene: TRBV5-1; J gene: TRBJ2-3; CDR3 protein: ASSLGTSGADTQY
CDR3 length: 9; V gene: TRBV20-1; J gene: TRBJ2-7; CDR3 protein: SAGLPDEQY
CDR3 length: 13; V gene: TRBV5-6; J gene: TRBJ2-1; CDR3 protein: ASSWGLAGEGEQF
CDR3 length: 13; V gene: TRBV4-2; J gene: TRBJ1-5; CDR3 protein: ASSQDEGGPQPQH
CDR3 length: 13; V gene: TRBV20-1; J gene: TRBJ2-2; CDR3 protein: SARGTSGRTGELF
CDR3 length: 15; V gene: TRBV5-1; J gene: TRBJ2-3; CDR3 protein: ASSLEVGTSGTDTQY
CDR3 length: 14; V gene: TRBV3-1; J gene: TRBJ2-3; CDR3 protein: ASSRSGTSSTDTQY
CDR3 length: 14; V gene: TRBV3-1; J gene: TRBJ2-6; CDR3 protein: ASSPGLRAWANVLT
CDR3 length: 11; V gene: TRBV5-1; J gene: TRBJ2-3; CDR3 protein: ASSLQGGDTQY
CDR3 length: 12; V gene: TRBV7-2; J gene: TRBJ2-5; CDR3 protein: ASSMDRAIETQY
CDR3 length: 13; V gene: TRBV28; J gene: TRBJ2-7; CDR3 protein: ASSLGTVVYYEQY
CDR3 length: 14; V gene: TRBV28; J gene: TRBJ2-3; CDR3 protein: ASSSLLAGGSDTQY
CDR3 length: 9; V gene: TRBV28; J gene: TRBJ2-7; CDR3 protein: ASSRRYEQY
CDR3 length: 11; V gene: TRBV5-4; J gene: TRBJ2-5; CDR3 protein: ASSGARRETQY